Listed below are T cell receptor beta chains from one sample, sequenced in a study of OX40 agonist ivuxolimab in advanced cancers. The data were produced by immunoSEQ multiplex PCR, yet TCRdb's version contains in-frame clones alone and is incomplete. The repertoire holds tens of thousands of clones, with roughly 86% as singletons. The material sequenced was CD4+ or CD8+ T cells sorted from blood, taken in a trial of the OX40 agonist ivuxolimab. These receptors all stem from an adult with an advanced solid tumor such as melanoma, head and neck, liver or kidney cancer. The CDR3 runs from the conserved cysteine through the conserved F or W. D genes are given only for firm matches. Not every row has a clone size; where given, it reads once, few, many or a size class.

clone size: .
V gene: TRBV6-1
D gene: .
J gene: TRBJ1-4
CDR3 protein: CASSENRGGEKLFF
CDR3 DNA: TGTGCCAGCAGTGAAAATAGGGGAGGTGAAAAACTGTTTTTT

clone size: .
V gene: TRBV9
D gene: .
J gene: TRBJ1-2
CDR3 protein: CASSVALGGYTF
CDR3 DNA: TGTGCCAGCAGCGTAGCTCTAGGCGGCTACACCTTC

clone size: .
V gene: TRBV18
D gene: TRBD2
J gene: TRBJ2-3
CDR3 protein: CASSPSGGSTDTQYF
CDR3 DNA: TGTGCCAGCTCACCCAGCGGGGGTAGCACAGATACGCAGTATTTT

clone size: .
V gene: TRBV5-1
D gene: TRBD1
J gene: TRBJ1-1
CDR3 protein: CASSPGTGARAGTEAFF
CDR3 DNA: TGCGCCAGCAGCCCTGGGACAGGGGCCCGGGCGGGCACTGAAGCTTTCTTT

clone size: .
V gene: TRBV28
D gene: TRBD1
J gene: TRBJ1-2
CDR3 protein: CASSPGTGVYGYTF
CDR3 DNA: TGTGCCAGCAGCCCAGGGACAGGGGTCTATGGCTACACCTTC

clone size: .
V gene: TRBV18
D gene: .
J gene: TRBJ2-6
CDR3 protein: CASSPPEARGANVLTF
CDR3 DNA: TGTGCCAGCTCACCTCCCGAGGCAAGGGGGGCCAACGTCCTGACTTTC

clone size: .
V gene: TRBV6-5
D gene: TRBD1
J gene: TRBJ1-4
CDR3 protein: CASSYLSQGGEKLFF
CDR3 DNA: TGTGCCAGCAGTTACTTGAGCCAGGGGGGTGAAAAACTGTTTTTT

clone size: .
V gene: TRBV7-9
D gene: .
J gene: TRBJ2-1
CDR3 protein: CASSLGAESYNEQFF
CDR3 DNA: TGTGCCAGCAGCTTAGGAGCGGAGTCGTACAATGAGCAGTTCTTC

clone size: few
V gene: TRBV4-1
D gene: TRBD2
J gene: TRBJ2-7
CDR3 protein: CASSQAVSGGAAGYEQYF
CDR3 DNA: TGCGCCAGCAGCCAAGCAGTTAGCGGGGGGGCAGCTGGCTACGAGCAGTACTTC

clone size: .
V gene: TRBV9
D gene: .
J gene: TRBJ1-5
CDR3 protein: CASSPRPGEGAQHF
CDR3 DNA: TGTGCCAGCAGCCCCCGCCCGGGGGAAGGGGCCCAGCATTTT

clone size: .
V gene: TRBV5-4
D gene: .
J gene: TRBJ2-3
CDR3 protein: CASSLLGESTDTQYF
CDR3 DNA: TGTGCCAGCAGCCTCCTTGGGGAGAGCACAGATACGCAGTATTTT

clone size: .
V gene: TRBV28
D gene: .
J gene: TRBJ1-1
CDR3 protein: CASRRRGGGTEAFF
CDR3 DNA: TGTGCCAGCAGGCGAAGGGGAGGGGGCACTGAAGCTTTCTTT

clone size: .
V gene: TRBV6-5
D gene: .
J gene: TRBJ1-1
CDR3 protein: CASSSLGGPFDTEAFF
CDR3 DNA: TGTGCCAGCAGTTCCCTGGGCGGTCCCTTTGACACTGAAGCTTTCTTT

clone size: .
V gene: TRBV18
D gene: .
J gene: TRBJ1-5
CDR3 protein: CASSPQGPQPQHF
CDR3 DNA: TGTGCCAGCTCTCCCCAGGGACCTCAGCCCCAGCATTTT

clone size: .
V gene: TRBV6-6
D gene: .
J gene: TRBJ1-6
CDR3 protein: CASSYSDNYNSPLHF
CDR3 DNA: TGTGCCAGCAGTTACAGCGACAACTATAATTCACCCCTCCACTTT

clone size: few
V gene: TRBV30
D gene: TRBD1
J gene: TRBJ1-2
CDR3 protein: CAWSGGTGPYYGYTF
CDR3 DNA: TGTGCCTGGAGTGGAGGGACAGGGCCCTACTATGGCTACACCTTC

clone size: .
V gene: TRBV18
D gene: .
J gene: TRBJ2-2
CDR3 protein: CASSRPAGTNTGELFF
CDR3 DNA: TGTGCCAGCTCACGCCCCGCAGGGACGAACACCGGGGAGCTGTTTTTT

clone size: .
V gene: TRBV19
D gene: TRBD1
J gene: TRBJ2-1
CDR3 protein: CASRLQTGTGKNEQFF
CDR3 DNA: TGTGCCAGTAGGCTACAGACCGGGACAGGGAAGAATGAGCAGTTCTTC

clone size: few
V gene: TRBV6-5
D gene: .
J gene: TRBJ2-7
CDR3 protein: CATQVVHEQYF
CDR3 DNA: TGTGCCACGCAGGTAGTCCACGAGCAGTACTTC

clone size: .
V gene: TRBV14
D gene: .
J gene: TRBJ2-5
CDR3 protein: CASSRSETQYF
CDR3 DNA: TGTGCCAGCAGCCGAAGTGAGACCCAGTACTTC

clone size: few
V gene: TRBV29-1
D gene: .
J gene: TRBJ1-1
CDR3 protein: CSALRGGDTEAFF
CDR3 DNA: TGCAGCGCCCTACGAGGGGGTGACACTGAAGCTTTCTTT

clone size: .
V gene: TRBV28
D gene: .
J gene: TRBJ1-2
CDR3 protein: CASSLDSKIDYTF
CDR3 DNA: TGTGCCAGCAGTTTGGACTCCAAAATAGACTACACCTTC

clone size: .
V gene: TRBV2
D gene: .
J gene: TRBJ1-6
CDR3 protein: CASKGADLFNSPLHF
CDR3 DNA: TGTGCCAGCAAAGGAGCTGACCTCTTTAATTCACCCCTCCACTTT

clone size: .
V gene: TRBV7-2
D gene: .
J gene: TRBJ2-3
CDR3 protein: CASSFSTGSDTQYF
CDR3 DNA: TGTGCCAGCAGCTTTTCGACAGGCTCAGATACGCAGTATTTT

clone size: few
V gene: TRBV5-8
D gene: .
J gene: TRBJ1-1
CDR3 protein: CASTLLPLNTEAFF
CDR3 DNA: TGTGCCAGCACCCTGCTACCTCTGAACACTGAAGCTTTCTTT

clone size: .
V gene: TRBV7-2
D gene: .
J gene: TRBJ1-3
CDR3 protein: CASRGESSGNTIYF
CDR3 DNA: TGTGCCAGCAGGGGGGAGAGCTCTGGAAACACCATATATTTT

clone size: .
V gene: TRBV6-5
D gene: .
J gene: TRBJ1-2
CDR3 protein: CASSYHNTGTNGYTF
CDR3 DNA: TGTGCCAGCAGTTACCATAACACCGGGACAAATGGCTACACCTTC

clone size: .
V gene: TRBV15
D gene: .
J gene: TRBJ1-2
CDR3 protein: CATSRERGTLELPF
CDR3 DNA: TGTGCCACCAGCAGAGAGAGAGGGACGCTGGAATTGCCCTTC

clone size: .
V gene: TRBV7-3
D gene: .
J gene: TRBJ1-1
CDR3 protein: CASSPSMNTEAFF
CDR3 DNA: TGTGCCAGCAGCCCATCCATGAACACTGAAGCTTTCTTT

clone size: .
V gene: TRBV7-2
D gene: .
J gene: TRBJ1-5
CDR3 protein: CASSLESHPNQPQHF
CDR3 DNA: TGTGCCAGCAGCCTGGAAAGTCACCCCAATCAGCCTCAGCATTTT

clone size: .
V gene: TRBV2
D gene: .
J gene: TRBJ1-5
CDR3 protein: CASSEDLRSNQPQHF
CDR3 DNA: TGTGCCAGCAGTGAAGATTTGAGGAGCAATCAGCCCCAGCATTTT

clone size: .
V gene: TRBV6-6
D gene: .
J gene: TRBJ1-2
CDR3 protein: CASSYEVHTF
CDR3 DNA: TGTGCCAGCAGTTACGAGGTCCACACCTTC

clone size: .
V gene: TRBV6-1
D gene: .
J gene: TRBJ1-5
CDR3 protein: CASSSEKGFQPQHF
CDR3 DNA: TGTGCCAGCAGTTCCGAGAAAGGTTTTCAGCCCCAGCATTTT

clone size: .
V gene: TRBV6-6
D gene: TRBD1
J gene: TRBJ1-3
CDR3 protein: CASWLTGAGNTIYF
CDR3 DNA: TGTGCCAGCTGGCTGACAGGGGCGGGAAACACCATATATTTT

clone size: .
V gene: TRBV28
D gene: TRBD1
J gene: TRBJ1-1
CDR3 protein: CASRFTGGRTEAFF
CDR3 DNA: TGTGCCAGCAGATTCACAGGGGGCCGGACTGAAGCTTTCTTT

clone size: once
V gene: TRBV28
D gene: .
J gene: TRBJ2-5
CDR3 protein: CASNFAGVQETQYF
CDR3 DNA: TGTGCCAGCAACTTTGCAGGGGTCCAAGAGACCCAGTACTTC

clone size: few
V gene: TRBV6-5
D gene: .
J gene: TRBJ1-6
CDR3 protein: CASSPQGISPLHF
CDR3 DNA: TGTGCCAGCAGTCCACAAGGGATTTCACCCCTCCACTTT